This T cell receptor beta chain was sequenced during a study of T-cell reconstitution after alpha-beta-depleted transplantation in children. Unique molecular identifiers were used to barcode this TCRbeta library. TCRdb fed the PCR reads into MiXCR, producing one record per CDR3 protein. The sample holds about 610,000 distinct CDR3 sequences, roughly a tenth seen once. This clonotype showed up just a few times. This CDR3 contains 16 residues. Trimming left V 2 bases short and J 2 bases short, with 13 bases between. The receptor comes from a human donor who donated a stem cell graft to a child with acute myeloid leukemia. The material was PBMCs from the stem cell graft donor, obtained from the stem cell graft. The chain combines TRBV12-3 or TRBV12-4 with TRBJ1-5; no definite D call. The CDR3 spells CASSLSGGRGNQPQHF. CDR3 bases: TGTGCCAGCAGTTTATCGGGAGGAAGGGGCAATCAGCCCCAGCATTTT.